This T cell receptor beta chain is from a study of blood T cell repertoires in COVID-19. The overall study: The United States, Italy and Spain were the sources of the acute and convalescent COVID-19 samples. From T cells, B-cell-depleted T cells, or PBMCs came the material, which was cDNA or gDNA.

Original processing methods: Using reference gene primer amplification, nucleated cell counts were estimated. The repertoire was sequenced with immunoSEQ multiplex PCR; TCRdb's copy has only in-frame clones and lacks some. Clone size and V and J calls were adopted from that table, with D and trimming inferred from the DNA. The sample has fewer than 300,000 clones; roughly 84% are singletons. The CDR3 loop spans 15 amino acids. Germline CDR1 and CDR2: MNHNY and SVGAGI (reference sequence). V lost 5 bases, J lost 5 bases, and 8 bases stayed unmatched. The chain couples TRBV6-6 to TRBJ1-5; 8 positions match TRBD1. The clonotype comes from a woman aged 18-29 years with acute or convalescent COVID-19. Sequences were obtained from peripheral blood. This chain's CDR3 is CASSRTGFGDQPQHF. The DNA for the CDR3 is TGTGCCAGCAGTCGGACAGGGTTCGGCGATCAGCCCCAGCATTTT.